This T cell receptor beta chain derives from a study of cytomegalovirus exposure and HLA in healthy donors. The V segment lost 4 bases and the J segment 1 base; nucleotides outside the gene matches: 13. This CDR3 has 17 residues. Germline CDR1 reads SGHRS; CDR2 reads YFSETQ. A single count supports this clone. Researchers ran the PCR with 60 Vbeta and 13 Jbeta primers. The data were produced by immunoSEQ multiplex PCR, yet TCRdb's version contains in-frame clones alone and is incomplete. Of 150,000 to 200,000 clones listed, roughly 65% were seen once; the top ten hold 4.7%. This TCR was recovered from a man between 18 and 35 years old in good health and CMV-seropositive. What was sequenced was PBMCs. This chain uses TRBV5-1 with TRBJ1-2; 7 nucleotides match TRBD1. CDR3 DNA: TGCGCCAGCAGCCCACTCGGACAGGCACTCTTTAACTATGGCTACACCTTC. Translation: CASSPLGQALFNYGYTF.